This T cell receptor beta chain was captured by sequencing in a study of a mutant IDH1 vaccine in newly diagnosed glioma. The time point: week 11, during vaccination. Alongside topical imiquimod, each dose of vaccine comprised 300 ug of mutant IDH1 20-mer peptide. Germline-derived CDR1 and CDR2 are MNHEY and SVGAGI. The CDR3 totals 14 residues. V shed 6 bases and J 7 bases; nucleotides not matched to a gene: 11. The table came from immunoSEQ multiplex PCR; TCRdb's copy has only in-frame clones and leaves some out. Of 110,000 or so clones in the sample, 90% were seen once. A remark on this clone: Antigen: not known.

This receptor was obtained from a woman aged 45-65 years with glioma. Source: PBMCs, taken from a glioma patient whose treatment included an IDH1 peptide vaccine. The chain recombines TRBV6-5 with TRBJ1-2; TRBD1 aligns across 7 bases. The CDR3 nucleotides read TGTGCCAGCAGAGAGGGGACAGTTGAGCGTGGCTACACCTTC. Translated, it gives CASREGTVERGYTF.